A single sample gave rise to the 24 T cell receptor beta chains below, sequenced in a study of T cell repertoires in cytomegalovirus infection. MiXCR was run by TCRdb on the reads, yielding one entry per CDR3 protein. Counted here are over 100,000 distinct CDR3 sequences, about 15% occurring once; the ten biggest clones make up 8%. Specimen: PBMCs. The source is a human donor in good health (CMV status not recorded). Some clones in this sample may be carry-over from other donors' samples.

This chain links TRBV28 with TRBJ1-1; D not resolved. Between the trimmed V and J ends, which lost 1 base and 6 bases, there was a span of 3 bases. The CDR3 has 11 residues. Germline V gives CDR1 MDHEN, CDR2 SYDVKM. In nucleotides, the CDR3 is TGTGCCAGCAGTTTATTTTCTGAAGCTTTCTTT. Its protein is CASSLFSEAFF.

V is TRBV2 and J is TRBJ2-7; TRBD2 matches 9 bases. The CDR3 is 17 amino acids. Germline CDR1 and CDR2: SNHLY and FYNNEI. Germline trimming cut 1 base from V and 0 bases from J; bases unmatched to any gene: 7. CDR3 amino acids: CASSEDSGGSPSYEQYF. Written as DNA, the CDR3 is TGTGCCAGCAGTGAAGATAGCGGGGGTTCCCCCTCCTACGAGCAGTACTTC.

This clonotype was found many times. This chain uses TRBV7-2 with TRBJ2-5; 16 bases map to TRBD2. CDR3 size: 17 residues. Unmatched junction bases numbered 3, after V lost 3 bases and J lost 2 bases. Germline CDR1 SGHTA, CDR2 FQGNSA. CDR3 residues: CASSFLGLAGGQETQYF. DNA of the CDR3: TGTGCCAGCAGCTTCCTGGGACTAGCGGGGGGGCAAGAGACCCAGTACTTC.

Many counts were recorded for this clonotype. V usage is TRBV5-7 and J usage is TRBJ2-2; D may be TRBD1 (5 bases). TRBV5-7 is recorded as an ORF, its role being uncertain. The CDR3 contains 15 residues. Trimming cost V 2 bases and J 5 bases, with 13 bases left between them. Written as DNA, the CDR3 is TGTGCCAGCAGCTTCAGTCAAGGGGTGACCGGGGAGCTGTTTTTT. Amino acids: CASSFSQGVTGELFF.

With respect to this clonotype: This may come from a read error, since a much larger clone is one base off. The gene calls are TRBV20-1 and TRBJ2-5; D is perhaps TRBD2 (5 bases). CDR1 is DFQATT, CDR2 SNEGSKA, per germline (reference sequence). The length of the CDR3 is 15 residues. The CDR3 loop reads CSTREALGAQETQYF. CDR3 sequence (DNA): TGCAGTACTAGAGAGGCGCTCGGCGCCCAAGAGACCCAGTACTTC.

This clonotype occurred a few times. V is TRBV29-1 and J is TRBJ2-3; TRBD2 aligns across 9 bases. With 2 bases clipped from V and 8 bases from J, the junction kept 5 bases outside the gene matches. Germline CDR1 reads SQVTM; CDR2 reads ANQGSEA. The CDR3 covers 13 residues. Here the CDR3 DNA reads TGCAGCGTTGAACCGCGGGGGGGCGGTACGCAGTATTTT. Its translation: CSVEPRGGGTQYF.

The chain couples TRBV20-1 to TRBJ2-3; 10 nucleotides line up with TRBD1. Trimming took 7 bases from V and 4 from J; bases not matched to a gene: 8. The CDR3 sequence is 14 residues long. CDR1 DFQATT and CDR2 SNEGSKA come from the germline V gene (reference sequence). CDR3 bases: TGCAGTGTTCCGGGACAGGGGCAGGCAGATACGCAGTATTTT. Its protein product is CSVPGQGQADTQYF.

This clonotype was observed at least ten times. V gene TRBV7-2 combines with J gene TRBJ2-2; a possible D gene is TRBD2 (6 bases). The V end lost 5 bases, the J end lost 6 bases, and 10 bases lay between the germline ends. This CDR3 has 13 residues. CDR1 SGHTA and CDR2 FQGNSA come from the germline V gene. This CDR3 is CASSRLVPGELFF. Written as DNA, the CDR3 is TGTGCCAGCAGCAGACTAGTTCCCGGGGAGCTGTTTTTT.

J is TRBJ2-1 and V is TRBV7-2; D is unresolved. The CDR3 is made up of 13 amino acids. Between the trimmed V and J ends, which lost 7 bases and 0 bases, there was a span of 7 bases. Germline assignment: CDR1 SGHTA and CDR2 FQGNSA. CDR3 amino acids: CASTESSYNEQFF. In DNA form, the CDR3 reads TGTGCCAGCACCGAAAGCTCCTACAATGAGCAGTTCTTC.

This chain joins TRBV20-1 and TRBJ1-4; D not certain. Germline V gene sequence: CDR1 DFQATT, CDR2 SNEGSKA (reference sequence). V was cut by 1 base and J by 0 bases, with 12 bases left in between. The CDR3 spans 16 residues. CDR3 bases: TGCAGTGCTAGAGGTGCCCAGCCAGCAACTAATGAAAAACTGTTTTTT. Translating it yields CSARGAQPATNEKLFF.

Written as DNA, the CDR3 is TGCAGTGCTAGAGATCCCACAGGGGTGGCCACCGGGGAGCTGTTTTTT. Its protein is CSARDPTGVATGELFF. The chain links TRBV20-1 to TRBJ2-2; TRBD1 matches at 7 bases. Germline lookup yields CDR1 DFQATT and CDR2 SNEGSKA (reference sequence). V dropped 0 bases and J dropped 4; count of bases not matched to a gene: 8. This CDR3 comprises 16 residues.

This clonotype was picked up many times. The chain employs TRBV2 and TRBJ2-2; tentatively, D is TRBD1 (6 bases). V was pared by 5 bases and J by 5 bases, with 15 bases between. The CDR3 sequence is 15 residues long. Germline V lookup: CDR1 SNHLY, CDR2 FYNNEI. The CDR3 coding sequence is TGTGCCAGCAGTTCGGCGACAGGATATACCGGGGAGCTGTTTTTT. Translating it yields CASSSATGYTGELFF.

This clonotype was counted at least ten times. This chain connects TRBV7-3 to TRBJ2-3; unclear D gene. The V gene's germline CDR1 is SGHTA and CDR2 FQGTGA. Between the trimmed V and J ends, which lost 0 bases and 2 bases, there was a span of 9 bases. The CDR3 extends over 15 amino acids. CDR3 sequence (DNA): TGTGCCAGCAGCTTAACGGGCCTAGACACAGATACGCAGTATTTT. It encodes CASSLTGLDTDTQYF.

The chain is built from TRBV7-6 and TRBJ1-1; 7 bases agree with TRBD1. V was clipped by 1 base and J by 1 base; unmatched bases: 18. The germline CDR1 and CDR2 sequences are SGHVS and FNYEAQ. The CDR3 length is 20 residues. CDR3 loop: CASSLVPTQRQGIGNTEAFF. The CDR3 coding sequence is TGTGCCAGCAGCTTAGTACCGACCCAAAGACAGGGAATTGGGAACACTGAAGCTTTCTTT.

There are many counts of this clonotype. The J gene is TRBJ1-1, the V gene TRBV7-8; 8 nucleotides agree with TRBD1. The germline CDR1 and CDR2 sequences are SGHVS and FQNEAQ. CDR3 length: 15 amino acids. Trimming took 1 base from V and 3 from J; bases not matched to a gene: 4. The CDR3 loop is CASSLDQGAYTEAFF. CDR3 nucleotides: TGTGCCAGCAGCTTAGATCAGGGGGCTTACACTGAAGCTTTCTTT.

The CDR3 nucleotides are TGCAGTGCACAGGGGAGAAGATTTGGGACCCAGTACTTC. It is translated as CSAQGRRFGTQYF. The chain couples TRBV20-1 to TRBJ2-5; 7 bases fit TRBD1. With 6 bases clipped from V and 7 bases from J, the junction kept 11 bases outside the gene matches. CDR3 size: 13 residues. The germline V gene encodes CDR1 DFQATT and CDR2 SNEGSKA (reference sequence).

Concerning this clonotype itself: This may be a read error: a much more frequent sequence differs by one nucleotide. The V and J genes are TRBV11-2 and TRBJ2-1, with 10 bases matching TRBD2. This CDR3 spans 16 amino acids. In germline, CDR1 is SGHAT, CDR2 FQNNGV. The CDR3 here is CASSLGSSGGRNEQLF. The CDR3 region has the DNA TGTGCCAGCAGCTTAGGCTCTAGCGGGGGCCGGAATGAGCAGTTATTC.

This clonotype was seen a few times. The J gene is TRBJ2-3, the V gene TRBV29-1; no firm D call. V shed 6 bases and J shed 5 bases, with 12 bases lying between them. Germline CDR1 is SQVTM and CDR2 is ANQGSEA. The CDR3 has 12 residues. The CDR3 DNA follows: TGCAGCGTGGCGCCTGGGCTAGATACGCAGTATTTT. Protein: CSVAPGLDTQYF.

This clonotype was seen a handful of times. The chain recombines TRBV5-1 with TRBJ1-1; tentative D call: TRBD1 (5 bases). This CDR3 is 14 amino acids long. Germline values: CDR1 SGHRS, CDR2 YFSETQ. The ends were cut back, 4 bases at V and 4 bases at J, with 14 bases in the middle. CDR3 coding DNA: TGCGCCAGCAGCGGGTCCAGGGCCGGCACTGAAGCTTTCTTT. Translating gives CASSGSRAGTEAFF.

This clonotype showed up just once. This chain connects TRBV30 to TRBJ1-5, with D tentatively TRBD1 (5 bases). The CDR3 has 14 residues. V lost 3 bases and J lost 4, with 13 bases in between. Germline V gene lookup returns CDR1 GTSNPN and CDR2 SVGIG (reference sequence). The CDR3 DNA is TGTGCCTGGAGCATATGGACACGAAATCAGCCCCAGCATTTT. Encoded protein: CAWSIWTRNQPQHF.

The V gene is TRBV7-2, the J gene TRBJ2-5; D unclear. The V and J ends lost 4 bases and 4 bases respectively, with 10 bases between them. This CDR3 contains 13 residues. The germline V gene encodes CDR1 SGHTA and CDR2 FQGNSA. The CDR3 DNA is TGTGCCAGCAGCTCCATTATCGGAGAGACCCAGTACTTC. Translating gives CASSSIIGETQYF.

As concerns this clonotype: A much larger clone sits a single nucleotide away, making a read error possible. CDR3 sequence (DNA): TGTGACACCAGCAGAGATCAGGTTCGGGTTGAGCAGTTCTTC. Translated, it gives CDTSRDQVRVEQFF. The chain links TRBV15 to TRBJ2-1; D unclear. Germline-derived CDR1 and CDR2 are LNHNV and YYDKDF (reference sequence). The CDR3 contains 14 residues.

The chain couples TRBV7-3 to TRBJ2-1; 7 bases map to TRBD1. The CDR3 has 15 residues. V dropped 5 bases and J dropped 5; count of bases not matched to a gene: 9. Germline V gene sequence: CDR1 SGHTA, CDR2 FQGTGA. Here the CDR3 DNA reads TGTGCCAGCAGCCCAGAACAGGGGCGCAACAATGAGCAGTTCTTC. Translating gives CASSPEQGRNNEQFF.

The CDR3 here is CASSSWDRGRTDTQYF. In DNA form, the CDR3 reads TGTGCCAGCAGTTCCTGGGACAGGGGGCGCACAGATACGCAGTATTTT. The V call is TRBV6-2 or TRBV6-3, the J call TRBJ2-3, with TRBD1 matching 12 bases. CDR1 MNHEY and CDR2 SVGEGT come from the germline V gene. The V and J ends lost 4 bases and 1 base, in that order; junction bases with no gene match: 3. CDR3 size: 16 residues.